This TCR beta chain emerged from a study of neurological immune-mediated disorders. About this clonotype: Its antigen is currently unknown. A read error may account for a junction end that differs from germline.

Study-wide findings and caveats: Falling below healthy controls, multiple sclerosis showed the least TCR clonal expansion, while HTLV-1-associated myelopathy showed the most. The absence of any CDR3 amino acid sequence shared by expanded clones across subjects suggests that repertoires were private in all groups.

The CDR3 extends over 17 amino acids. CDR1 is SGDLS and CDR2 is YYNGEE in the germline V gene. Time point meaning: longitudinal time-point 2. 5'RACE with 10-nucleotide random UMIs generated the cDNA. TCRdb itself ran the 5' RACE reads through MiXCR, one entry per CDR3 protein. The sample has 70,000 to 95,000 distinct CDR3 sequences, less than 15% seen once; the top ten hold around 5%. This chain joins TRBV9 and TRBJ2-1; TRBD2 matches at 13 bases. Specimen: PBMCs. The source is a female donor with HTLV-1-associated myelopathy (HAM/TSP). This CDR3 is CANSASVGLAGYNEQFF. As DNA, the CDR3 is TGTGCCAACAGCGCCTCTGTGGGACTAGCGGGGTACAATGAGCAGTTCTTC.